The T cell receptor (beta chain) under discussion was sequenced for a study of blood T cell repertoires in COVID-19. TCRdb's table, derived via immunoSEQ multiplex PCR, lists solely in-frame clones and lacks some. The table records 170,000 or so clones, 87% of them present only once. The sample comprised peripheral blood. This clonotype originated in a woman in her 70s with COVID-19, enrolled during active disease.

CDR3 in amino acids: CASSMSAGGAGTEAFF. DNA for the CDR3: TGTGCCAGTAGTATGTCGGCAGGGGGCGCGGGCACTGAAGCTTTCTTT. V and J are TRBV19 and TRBJ1-1, with TRBD1 matching over 8 bases. Germline V gene lookup returns CDR1 LNHDA and CDR2 SQIVND (reference sequence). The CDR3 sequence is 16 residues long. The V gene end was trimmed by 3 bases and the J gene end by 4 bases; junction bases not matched to a gene: 10.